The 32 T cell receptor beta chains below all came from one sample that was sequenced in a study of cytomegalovirus exposure and HLA in healthy donors. PCR was performed using 60 Vbeta and 13 Jbeta primers. TCRdb keeps only in-frame clones here, not all; method: immunoSEQ multiplex PCR. The table has 99,000 or so clones, under 85% seen once; the top ten hold under 1.5%. What was sequenced was PBMCs. These receptors were collected from a man aged 40-49 years in good health and CMV-seronegative.

V usage is TRBV10-3 and J usage is TRBJ2-7, with a possible D match to TRBD1 (6 bases). In germline, CDR1 is ENHRY, CDR2 SYGVKD. V was clipped by 2 bases and J by 1 base, with 12 bases between them. This CDR3 is 15 amino acids long. CDR3 loop: CAISEGGHYSYEQYF. The CDR3 DNA is TGTGCCATCAGTGAGGGGGGACACTATTCCTACGAGCAGTACTTC.

The chain has TRBV11-3 and TRBJ2-1; a weak D match, TRBD1 (6 bases). The germline V gene encodes CDR1 SGHNT and CDR2 YENEEA. The length of the CDR3 is 12 residues. Trimming removed 7 bases at V and 9 bases at J, with 13 bases between. The CDR3 region has the DNA TGTGCCAGCAACCAGGGGAGCTTTGAGCAGTTCTTC. Translating gives CASNQGSFEQFF.

The chain joins TRBV27 to TRBJ2-5, with TRBD1 as a possible D gene (8 bases). Looked up from germline, CDR1 is MNHEY and CDR2 is SMNVEV (reference sequence). The CDR3 consists of 15 residues. V lost 5 bases to trimming and J lost 3 bases, with 16 bases between them. In DNA, the CDR3 is TGTGCCAGCAGTCACCAACAGGGGGGGGAAGAGACCCAGTACTTC. This codes for CASSHQQGGEETQYF.

This clone occurred a few times. This chain connects TRBV2 to TRBJ1-5; a possible D gene is TRBD1 (6 bases). The CDR3 runs 13 residues. V lost 8 bases and J lost 2, with 10 bases in between. The germline V gene has CDR1 SNHLY and CDR2 FYNNEI. The CDR3 protein is CASEGEGNQPQHF. The CDR3 bases are TGTGCCAGCGAGGGGGAAGGCAATCAGCCCCAGCATTTT.

This rearrangement joins TRBV18 to TRBJ2-1, with no clear D. This CDR3 is 13 amino acids long. The V end lost 0 bases, the J end lost 6 bases, and 6 bases lay between the germline ends. Germline values: CDR1 KGHSH, CDR2 LQKENI. The CDR3 DNA is TGTGCCAGCTCACCACCTCCGAGCAATGAGCAGTTCTTC. The encoded protein is CASSPPPSNEQFF. The whole variable domain, filled in from reference TRBV18 and TRBJ2-1, reads NAGVMQNPRHLVRRRGQEARLRCSPMKGHSHVYWYRQLPEEGLKFMVYLQKENIIDESGMPKERFSAEFPKEGPSILRIQQVVRGDSAAYFCASSPPPSNEQFFGPGTRLTVL.

This clone was detected many times. The V gene is TRBV28, the J gene TRBJ2-6, with 10 positions matching TRBD1. CDR1 and CDR2 from the germline V gene are MDHEN and SYDVKM. Trimming at V came to 9 bases and at J to 2 bases, leaving 4 bases not matched to a gene. This CDR3 is 15 amino acids long. CDR3 sequence reads: CASLTGGAGANVLTF. CDR3 bases: TGTGCCAGTTTGACAGGGGGCGCTGGGGCCAACGTCCTGACTTTC.

Remarks on this clone: This sample also contains other DNA sequences that code for the same CDR3. The chain combines TRBV19 with TRBJ2-3, with D possibly matching TRBD2 (5 bases). The germline V and J ends were trimmed by 6 bases and 2 bases, with 12 bases remaining between them. The germline CDR1 and CDR2 sequences are LNHDA and SQIVND (reference sequence). The CDR3 has 14 residues. CDR3 residues: CASRVTGNTDTQYF. The CDR3 DNA reads as TGTGCCAGTAGAGTGACGGGAAACACAGATACGCAGTATTTT.

This clone was detected a few times. The V call is TRBV7-9, the J call TRBJ1-2; D is undetermined. There are 14 residues in the CDR3. Trimming cost V 1 base and J 5 bases, with 11 bases left between them. Germline V gene data show CDR1 as SEHNR and CDR2 as FQNEAQ (reference sequence). The CDR3 spells CASSLERGGYGYTF. Here the CDR3 DNA reads TGTGCCAGCAGCTTAGAGCGAGGCGGGTATGGCTACACCTTC.

The gene calls are TRBV7-9 and TRBJ2-5, with D possibly matching TRBD1 (6 bases). Looked up from germline, CDR1 is SEHNR and CDR2 is FQNEAQ (reference sequence). This CDR3 has 14 amino acids. The V gene lost 5 bases and the J gene lost 1 base, with 11 bases spanning the gap. Here the CDR3 reads CASSLGTPQETQYF. CDR3 nucleotide sequence: TGTGCCAGCAGCCTCGGGACACCCCAAGAGACCCAGTACTTC.

The J gene is TRBJ1-2, the V gene TRBV6-5; tentative D call: TRBD1 (6 bases). The CDR3 extends over 13 amino acids. V was clipped by 5 bases and J by 2 bases, with 9 bases between them. From germline, CDR1 is MNHEY and CDR2 SVGAGI. The CDR3 is CASSQDRNYGYTF. CDR3 DNA sequence: TGTGCCAGCAGTCAGGACAGAAACTATGGCTACACCTTC.

This chain connects TRBV13 to TRBJ1-2; no definite D call. Trimming took 5 bases from V and 4 from J, leaving 8 bases between them. Germline V gene lookup returns CDR1 PRHDT and CDR2 FYEKMQ (reference sequence). The CDR3 extends over 12 amino acids. The DNA of the CDR3 is TGTGCCAGCAGCCGGGTAATCTATGGCTACACCTTC. Its protein is CASSRVIYGYTF.

The sample holds one count of this clone. This chain connects TRBV7-8 to TRBJ2-7; D might be TRBD2 (6 bases). V gave up 5 bases and J gave up 5 bases, with 19 bases separating them. The CDR3 extends over 15 amino acids. CDR1 and CDR2 from the germline V gene are SGHVS and FQNEAQ. In nucleotides, the CDR3 is TGTGCCAGCAGCCCGTTTTGGACTGGAGGGGACGAGCAGTACTTC. Encoded protein: CASSPFWTGGDEQYF.

The chain links TRBV5-6 to TRBJ2-5, with 9 positions matching TRBD2. CDR1 is SGHDT, CDR2 YYEEEE, per germline. V was clipped by 0 bases and J by 2 bases; unmatched bases: 5. CDR3 length: 16 amino acids. The CDR3 coding sequence is TGTGCCAGCAGCTTGGTTCTAGCGGGATCTCAAGAGACCCAGTACTTC. Protein: CASSLVLAGSQETQYF. Drawing the rest from reference TRBV5-6 and TRBJ2-5, the complete variable domain is DAGVTQSPTHLIKTRGQQVTLRCSPKSGHDTVSWYQQALGQGPQFIFQYYEEEERQRGNFPDRFSGHQFPNYSSELNVNALLLGDSALYLCASSLVLAGSQETQYFGPGTRLLVL.

The J gene is TRBJ2-7, the V gene TRBV5-6; D call uncertain. The CDR3 is 13 amino acids. The germline V and J ends were trimmed by 1 base and 7 bases, with 12 bases remaining between them. CDR1 and CDR2 (germline): SGHDT, YYEEEE. CDR3 loop: CASSLTVEREQYF. The CDR3 bases are TGTGCCAGCAGCTTGACGGTCGAGAGGGAGCAGTACTTC.

This clone turned up a few times. V usage is TRBV10-3 and J usage is TRBJ1-5; D not certain. Germline CDR1 and CDR2: ENHRY and SYGVKD. The CDR3 runs 15 residues. The V gene lost 3 bases and the J gene lost 1 base, with 10 bases spanning the gap. The CDR3 reads CAISDLHQSNQPQHF. CDR3 bases: TGTGCCATCAGTGATTTACACCAGAGCAATCAGCCCCAGCATTTT.

The chain is built from TRBV21-1 and TRBJ1-5; the table gives TRBD1 as D, unverified against the DNA. TRBV21-1 is described as a pseudogene. The CDR3 covers 16 residues. The CDR3, as DNA: TGTGCCAGCAGCAGGTTACAGCACAATAGCAATCAGCCCCAGCATTTT. Translation: CASSRLQHNSNQPQHF.

This clone was counted between two and nine times. V usage is TRBV14 and J usage is TRBJ1-2, with unresolved D. This CDR3 contains 13 residues. The germline V gene encodes CDR1 SGHDN and CDR2 FVKESK. V gave up 4 bases and J gave up 2 bases, with 8 bases separating them. The CDR3 DNA reads as TGTGCCAGCAGCCCGAACATGAACTATGGCTACACCTTC. As protein: CASSPNMNYGYTF.

This clone appeared a single time. Written as DNA, the CDR3 is TGTGCCATCCTAAAAACGGACAGCTACGAGCAGTACTTC. It specifies CAILKTDSYEQYF. The rearrangement uses TRBV10-3 and TRBJ2-7, with TRBD1 as a possible D gene (6 bases). Germline V gene sequence: CDR1 ENHRY, CDR2 SYGVKD. V was trimmed by 8 bases and J by 3 bases, leaving 14 bases between them. The CDR3 runs 13 residues.

This chain joins TRBV19 and TRBJ1-1, with D perhaps matching TRBD1 (5 bases). The V gene lost 1 base and the J gene lost 6 bases, with 15 bases spanning the gap. CDR1 is LNHDA and CDR2 is SQIVND in the germline V gene (reference sequence). CDR3 length: 15 amino acids. The CDR3: CASSIGAGWASEAFF. CDR3 DNA: TGTGCCAGTAGTATAGGGGCAGGGTGGGCGTCTGAAGCTTTCTTT.

This clone is a singleton in its sample. V gene TRBV29-1 combines with J gene TRBJ1-1; D possibly corresponds to TRBD1 (5 bases). V was shortened by 6 bases and J by 1 base, with 9 bases between the two germline ends. Germline loops: CDR1 SQVTM, CDR2 ANQGSEA. CDR3 length: 12 residues. CDR3 nucleotides: TGCAGCGTCGGTACAGGGAACACTGAAGCTTTCTTT. It specifies CSVGTGNTEAFF. Together with reference TRBV29-1 and TRBJ1-1, the CDR3 gives the full variable domain: SAVISQKPSRDICQRGTSLTIQCQVDSQVTMMFWYRQQPGQSLTLIATANQGSEATYESGFVIDKFPISRPNLTFSTLTVSNMSPEDSSIYLCSVGTGNTEAFFGQGTRLTVV.

The chain links TRBV7-6 to TRBJ2-7, with 7 nucleotides matching TRBD1. V lost 2 bases, J lost 2 bases, and 9 bases stayed unmatched. The CDR3 has 16 amino acids. Germline V CDR1 and CDR2: SGHVS, FNYEAQ. The CDR3 region has the DNA TGTGCCAGCAGCTTAACCGCCGTAGACAGGGCCTACGAGCAGTACTTC. Residues: CASSLTAVDRAYEQYF.

In nucleotides, the CDR3 is TGTGCCAGCAGCTTAGACCAGGCCCCGGGAGGAGGCTACACCTTC. It is translated as CASSLDQAPGGGYTF. This rearrangement joins TRBV7-2 to TRBJ1-2; no reliable D call. Germline V gene lookup returns CDR1 SGHTA and CDR2 FQGNSA. Deletions cut 1 base from V and 8 bases from J, with 17 bases between. This CDR3 has 15 residues.

This clone was counted between two and nine times. The chain is built from TRBV4-2 and TRBJ2-7, with a possible D match to TRBD1 (7 bases). The V end was cut by 2 bases, the J end by 0 bases, with 17 bases between. CDR3 size: 17 residues. Germline CDR1 LGHNA, CDR2 YNFKEQ. In nucleotides, the CDR3 is TGTGCCAGCAGCCAAAGGGGGGCAGGGGGAAGCTCCTACGAGCAGTACTTC. This codes for CASSQRGAGGSSYEQYF.

This rearrangement joins TRBV7-2 to TRBJ2-1; a possible D gene is TRBD2 (5 bases). Trimming pared 5 bases from V and 2 bases from J, leaving 13 bases between. The CDR3 totals 15 residues. Germline assignment: CDR1 SGHTA and CDR2 FQGNSA. The DNA for the CDR3 is TGTGCCAGCAGCATAACTACGGAGGCCTACAATGAGCAGTTCTTC. Translated, it gives CASSITTEAYNEQFF.

With respect to this clone: The junction departs from germline at one end; a sequencing error may be responsible. For the CDR3, the DNA is TGTGCCAGCAGCCCACGGACTAGCGGCCGATTCTCTAGGGCCAACGTCCTGACTTTC. This encodes CASSPRTSGRFSRANVLTF. The chain links TRBV13 to TRBJ2-6; 10 positions agree with TRBD2. The CDR3 runs to 19 residues. The germline V gene has CDR1 PRHDT and CDR2 FYEKMQ (reference sequence).

The chain joins TRBV29-1 to TRBJ2-2; D perhaps matches TRBD1 (5 bases). The germline V gene has CDR1 SQVTM and CDR2 ANQGSEA. Trimming took off 5 bases at V and 5 bases at J, with 15 bases between the two ends. CDR3 length: 14 amino acids. CDR3 region: CSVQQGVRTGELFF. The DNA for the CDR3 is TGCAGCGTTCAACAAGGGGTGAGGACCGGGGAGCTGTTTTTT.

The sample holds a few counts of this clone. CDR3 nucleotide sequence: TGTGCCAGCTCACCACGCCTACAGGGGCCCAACACCGGGGAGCTGTTTTTT. This translates into CASSPRLQGPNTGELFF. This chain joins TRBV18 and TRBJ2-2; the match to TRBD1 covers 7 bases. The CDR3 is made up of 17 amino acids. V shed 1 base and J 2 bases; nucleotides not matched to a gene: 7. Looked up from germline, CDR1 is KGHSH and CDR2 is LQKENI.

The J gene is TRBJ1-2, the V gene TRBV29-1; 9 bases line up with TRBD1. Per germline, CDR1 SQVTM and CDR2 ANQGSEA. V lost 1 base and J lost 4; bases outside the gene matches: 16. This CDR3 comprises 18 residues. CDR3 sequence: CSVEGNPGQGSGAYGYTF. CDR3 nucleotides: TGCAGCGTTGAAGGAAACCCGGGACAGGGAAGCGGGGCCTATGGCTACACCTTC.

V is TRBV5-6 and J is TRBJ1-4; D remains ambiguous. Germline CDR1 and CDR2: SGHDT and YYEEEE. CDR3 length equals 17 residues. The germline V and J ends were trimmed by 3 bases and 0 bases, with 15 bases remaining between them. The CDR3 coding sequence is TGTGCCAGCAGCTCCATCAGCGGCGGGACAACTAATGAAAAACTGTTTTTT. It specifies CASSSISGGTTNEKLFF. The entire variable domain, with the rest obtained from reference TRBV5-6 and TRBJ1-4, is as follows: DAGVTQSPTHLIKTRGQQVTLRCSPKSGHDTVSWYQQALGQGPQFIFQYYEEEERQRGNFPDRFSGHQFPNYSSELNVNALLLGDSALYLCASSSISGGTTNEKLFFGSGTQLSVL.

This chain joins TRBV4-2 and TRBJ1-6; 9 bases are a match to TRBD1. In germline, CDR1 is LGHNA, CDR2 YNFKEQ. This CDR3 spans 14 amino acids. Trimming cost V 2 bases and J 9 bases; bases outside gene matches: 2. CDR3 bases: TGTGCCAGCAGCCAAACAGGGGGCGCTTCACCCCTCCACTTT. Translated, it gives CASSQTGGASPLHF.

The genes are TRBV5-1 and TRBJ2-7; 8 bases are a match to TRBD1. Germline V CDR1 and CDR2: SGHRS, YFSETQ. With 2 bases clipped from V and 6 bases from J, the junction kept 7 bases outside the gene matches. The CDR3 is made up of 14 amino acids. The CDR3 loop is CASSLEQGVGEQYF. CDR3 coding DNA: TGCGCCAGCAGCTTAGAACAGGGGGTGGGCGAGCAGTACTTC.

This clone was counted only a few times. The rearrangement uses TRBV18 and TRBJ2-7, with a tentative D call TRBD1 (6 bases). Germline V gene sequence: CDR1 KGHSH, CDR2 LQKENI. V lost 3 bases to trimming and J lost 2 bases, with 14 bases between them. CDR3 size: 15 residues. CDR3 nucleotides: TGTGCCAGCTCACCCGCGGCAGGGGTAACCTACGAGCAGTACTTC. Translated, it gives CASSPAAGVTYEQYF.